This note documents a single TCR beta chain sequence. Per the original methods: Amplification with reference gene primers provided the estimates of nucleated cell counts. Assay: immunoSEQ multiplex PCR; the TCRdb copy retains only in-frame clones and omits some. D and trimming were read from the DNA, whereas the V and J calls and clone size are those reported in that table. The sample consists of approximately 76,000 clones, about 80% of them appearing once. Germline CDR1 and CDR2: SGHTA and FQGNSA. Trimming took 4 bases from V and 7 from J; bases not matched to a gene: 4. The CDR3 covers 13 residues. This entry comes from a study of blood T cell repertoires in COVID-19. Across the whole study: Italy, Spain and the United States were the sources of the convalescent and acute COVID-19 samples. Sample material is recorded as cDNA or gDNA derived from T cells, B-cell-depleted T cells, or PBMCs.

Sequenced input: peripheral blood. This receptor was taken from a woman between 65 and 79 years old with acute or convalescent COVID-19. This chain uses TRBV7-2 with TRBJ1-2; TRBD1 matches 9 bases. CDR3: CASSWDRVGGYTF. The CDR3 nucleotides are TGTGCCAGCAGCTGGGACAGGGTGGGTGGCTACACCTTC.